These T cell receptor beta chains were read from a single sample in a study of T-cell reconstitution after alpha-beta-depleted transplantation in children. In TCRdb, the PCR reads were re-called with MiXCR into one record per CDR3 protein. The sample yields fewer than 750,000 distinct CDR3 sequences, 20% to 25% seen once. The sample in question was PBMCs, mostly from graft donor cells, obtained 360 days after TCRalphabeta/CD19-depleted stem cell transplant. The receptors here all came from a boy in the first two years of life who had a stem cell transplant for acute myeloid leukemia, so the T cells may come from the graft donor. Each CDR3 is given with its conserved first and last residue. A D gene is named only where the DNA matches it firmly. For some rows the clone size is stated as once, few or many, or as a class when expanded; others skip it.

j_call,d_call,v_call,clone_size,cdr3_nt,cdr3_aa
TRBJ1-3,TRBD1,TRBV6-5,many,TGTGCCAGCAGTTACGACAGGGGGCGCGTCTATGGAAACACCATATATTTT,CASSYDRGRVYGNTIYF
TRBJ2-7,NA,TRBV15,few,TGTGCCACCAGCAGAGATCGCGGGACCTACGAGCAGTACTTC,CATSRDRGTYEQYF
TRBJ2-1,NA,TRBV20-1,many,TGCAGTGCTAATCTAGCCCGTAGCCCCTCCTACAATGAGCAGTTCTTC,CSANLARSPSYNEQFF
TRBJ2-2,TRBD2,TRBV6-1,few,TGTGCCAGCAGATGGGGGGGTATGGGCCACACCGGGGAGCTGTTTTTT,CASRWGGMGHTGELFF
TRBJ2-3,TRBD2,TRBV12-3/TRBV12-4,NA,TGTGCCAGCAGTTTTACTAGCGGGGAGGATACGCAGTATTTT,CASSFTSGEDTQYF
TRBJ2-7,NA,TRBV27,many,TGTGCCAGCAGTCCTGATCCGTGGTCTTACGAGCAGTACTTC,CASSPDPWSYEQYF
TRBJ2-1,TRBD2,TRBV7-6,few,TGTGCCAGCAGCTTATCCAGCGGGGAGTACAATGAGCAGTTCTTC,CASSLSSGEYNEQFF
TRBJ2-1,TRBD2,TRBV20-1,many,TGCAGTGCTCCAAGAGGACTAGCGGTCTACAATGAGCAGTTCTTC,CSAPRGLAVYNEQFF
TRBJ2-1,TRBD1,TRBV29-1,few,TGCAGCGTCAGGACAGGGAGCTCCTACAATGAGCAGTTCTTC,CSVRTGSSYNEQFF
TRBJ1-5,NA,TRBV12-3/TRBV12-4,few,TGTGCCAGCTCCATCCCGGATCAGCCCCAGCATTTT,CASSIPDQPQHF
TRBJ2-3,TRBD2,TRBV27,many,TGTGCCAGCAGTTTATCGGGGCCGCTAGCGGCGGGGGCAGATACGCAGTATTTT,CASSLSGPLAAGADTQYF
TRBJ2-3,NA,TRBV2,many,TGTGCCAGCAGTGAACGGGGTACTAGGGATACGCAGTATTTT,CASSERGTRDTQYF
TRBJ1-1,NA,TRBV29-1,many,TGCAGCGTTGAAAGGACGGTGAACACTGAAGCTTTCTTT,CSVERTVNTEAFF
TRBJ2-1,NA,TRBV20-1,many,TGCAGTGCTAGCGCCGACTGGCCCTACAATGAGCAGTTCTTC,CSASADWPYNEQFF
TRBJ2-3,NA,TRBV4-3,NA,TGCGCCAGCAGCCAAGATGGGGGCGCAGGATACACAGATACGCAGTATTTT,CASSQDGGAGYTDTQYF
TRBJ1-2,TRBD1,TRBV6-1,few,TGTGCCAGCAGTGAGGAGACAGGGGTCGGCTATGGCTACACCTTC,CASSEETGVGYGYTF
TRBJ1-2,NA,TRBV20-1,many,TGCAGTGCTATCAGGGAAAGGGGCTACACCTTC,CSAIRERGYTF
TRBJ2-1,NA,TRBV20-1,few,TGCAGTGCTAGAGATCGTAGTGCCTACAATGAGCAGTTCTTC,CSARDRSAYNEQFF
TRBJ2-3,NA,TRBV11-1,NA,TGTGCCAGCAGCTCAGCAGCTACGCAGTATTTT,CASSSAATQYF
TRBJ1-4,TRBD1,TRBV20-1,NA,TGCAGTGCTAGGACAGGGGGCGAGGGAAAACTGTTTTTT,CSARTGGEGKLFF
TRBJ1-1,NA,TRBV4-2,NA,TGTGCCAGCAGCCAGGGGGCCCGCAGGGTCGGGTACACTGAAGCTTTCTTT,CASSQGARRVGYTEAFF
TRBJ2-1,TRBD1,TRBV5-1,NA,TGCGCCAGCAGCTGGACAGGGAGAAACTCCTACAATGAGCAGTTCTTC,CASSWTGRNSYNEQFF
TRBJ2-1,NA,TRBV25-1,few,TGTGCCAGCAGTGAATATTTTCTCGTTGACAGGACGGAAAACAATGAGCAGTTCTTC,CASSEYFLVDRTENNEQFF
TRBJ2-1,TRBD2,TRBV20-1,NA,TGCAGTGCGAAGAAAAATAGCGGGGGGGCGTTCTTC,CSAKKNSGGAFF
TRBJ1-1,NA,TRBV6-5,many,TGTGCCAGCAGTTATGAGCGGATCCATTCGAACACTGAAGCTTTCTTT,CASSYERIHSNTEAFF
TRBJ2-5,TRBD1,TRBV29-1,many,TGCAGCGTCGAGGGACAGTTAAAAGAGACCCAGTACTTC,CSVEGQLKETQYF
TRBJ2-2,TRBD1,TRBV11-3,NA,TGTGCCAGCAGAGGACAGGTTAACACCGGGGAGCTGTTTTTT,CASRGQVNTGELFF
TRBJ1-1,TRBD1,TRBV5-1,few,TGCGCCAGCAGCCTTCCGGGACAGGGGCTCGGAGCTTTCTTT,CASSLPGQGLGAFF
TRBJ1-4,TRBD1,TRBV2,many,TGTGCCAGCAGTGCCCCGGGACAGGGGAACTATAATGAAAAACTGTTTTTT,CASSAPGQGNYNEKLFF
TRBJ2-7,TRBD1,TRBV9,NA,TGTGCCAGCAGCGTAGCTGGGACAGGGTGGAGGGAGCAGTACTTC,CASSVAGTGWREQYF
TRBJ2-2,NA,TRBV5-5,many,TGTGCCAGCAGCCCCCAACAGGGAATCATGAACACCGGGGAGCTGTTTTTT,CASSPQQGIMNTGELFF
TRBJ2-2,NA,TRBV7-3,many,TGTGCCAGCAGCTTATTTATGGCCGGGGAGCTGTTTTTT,CASSLFMAGELFF
TRBJ2-1,NA,TRBV12-3/TRBV12-4,NA,TGTGCCAGCAGTTTAGGAGGTAATAGTGAGCAGTTCTTC,CASSLGGNSEQFF
TRBJ2-7,NA,TRBV6-1,few,TGTGCCAGCGCTTATGGGGGATGGGGGGCTCGCGAAGAGCAGTACTTC,CASAYGGWGAREEQYF
TRBJ1-5,TRBD1,TRBV19,many,TGTGCCAGTAGTCCCGCGGACAGGGAAATAGTACAGCCCCAGCATTTT,CASSPADREIVQPQHF
TRBJ1-1,NA,TRBV12-5,NA,TGTGCTAGTGGTCCCCAGATGAACACTGAAGCTTTCTTT,CASGPQMNTEAFF
TRBJ1-1,NA,TRBV20-1,NA,TGCAGTGCCCGTATGGGCAGACTGAACACTGAAGCTTTCTTT,CSARMGRLNTEAFF
TRBJ1-6,TRBD1,TRBV20-1,NA,TGCAGTGCTTCAAATTTAACAGGGGCGGTTTCACCCCTCCACTTT,CSASNLTGAVSPLHF
TRBJ2-4,NA,TRBV19,NA,TGTGCCAGTAGTTGGGGGATTAACATTCAGTACTTC,CASSWGINIQYF
TRBJ2-5,TRBD2,TRBV7-9,many,TGTGCCAGCAGCTTAGAGGTTAGGGGGACTAGCGGAGAGTACTTC,CASSLEVRGTSGEYF
TRBJ1-1,NA,TRBV20-1,NA,TGCAGTGCTCCGAGGGCCTCGAACACTGAAGCTTTCTTT,CSAPRASNTEAFF
TRBJ2-1,TRBD2,TRBV7-6,few,TGTGCCAGCAGCTACTCGACTAGCGGGGGAGTTGAGCAGTTCTTC,CASSYSTSGGVEQFF
TRBJ2-1,TRBD1,TRBV10-1,NA,TGCGCCAGCAGTGAGTCCCCGGGACAGGGGGATTACAATGAGCAGTTCTTC,CASSESPGQGDYNEQFF
TRBJ2-3,TRBD2,TRBV10-3,NA,TGTGCCATCAGCACCGGGGGGGCCACGGATACGCAGTATTTT,CAISTGGATDTQYF
TRBJ1-1,TRBD1,TRBV11-2,few,TGTGCCAGCAGCTTAAGGGCCTATGGGACAGGAACTGAAGCTTTCTTT,CASSLRAYGTGTEAFF
TRBJ1-5,NA,TRBV18,NA,TGTGCCAGCTCACCGAATCGCGCCGTGGGTCAGCCCCAGCATTTT,CASSPNRAVGQPQHF
TRBJ2-1,TRBD1,TRBV5-5,NA,TGTGCCAGCAGCGTTGGACAGGGGGCATACAATGAGCAGTTCTTC,CASSVGQGAYNEQFF
TRBJ1-6,NA,TRBV7-9,many,TGTGCCAGCAGCTCACGACAGGTTGGGAATTCACCCCTCCACTTT,CASSSRQVGNSPLHF
TRBJ2-1,NA,TRBV9,NA,TGTGCCAGCAGCGTAGGGGGATCTATGAACAATGAGCAGTTCTTC,CASSVGGSMNNEQFF
TRBJ1-1,NA,TRBV4-1,many,TGCGCCAGCAGCCCCCTAAGAGATGCGACTGAAGCTTTCTTT,CASSPLRDATEAFF
TRBJ1-2,TRBD1,TRBV12-3/TRBV12-4,many,TGTGCCAGCAGTTCCCTCGACAGGGGGCTCGGTGGCTACACCTTC,CASSSLDRGLGGYTF
TRBJ2-7,NA,TRBV29-1,many,TGCAGCGCAGGGTGGAGAGACAGGCAGTACTTC,CSAGWRDRQYF
TRBJ2-5,NA,TRBV4-2,NA,TGTGCCAGCAGCCAAGATCAGCTCCTGTACTTC,CASSQDQLLYF
TRBJ2-7,NA,TRBV7-2,many,TGTGCCAGCAGCTTCACCCATTTTTACGAGCAGTACTTC,CASSFTHFYEQYF
TRBJ2-3,TRBD2,TRBV12-3/TRBV12-4,few,TGTGCCAGCAGCCCGGGACTAGCGGGGGGGTTCACAGATACGCAGTATTTT,CASSPGLAGGFTDTQYF
TRBJ2-3,NA,TRBV10-3,NA,TGTGCCACAACTTCCTGGGACCGGGCTATAGATACGCAGTATTTT,CATTSWDRAIDTQYF
TRBJ2-1,TRBD2,TRBV6-2/TRBV6-3,few,TGTGCCAGCAGTGCCCCTCCTAGCGGGGGGGTGTATGAGCAGTTCTTC,CASSAPPSGGVYEQFF
TRBJ2-5,TRBD2,TRBV12-3/TRBV12-4,many,TGTGCCAGCAGCCCGGGACTAGCGGCCGTCAGGGGTGAGACCCAGTACTTC,CASSPGLAAVRGETQYF
TRBJ2-3,TRBD1,TRBV20-1,many,TGCAGTGCCAACGACGGACAGGGGACGGTTGATACGCAGTATTTT,CSANDGQGTVDTQYF